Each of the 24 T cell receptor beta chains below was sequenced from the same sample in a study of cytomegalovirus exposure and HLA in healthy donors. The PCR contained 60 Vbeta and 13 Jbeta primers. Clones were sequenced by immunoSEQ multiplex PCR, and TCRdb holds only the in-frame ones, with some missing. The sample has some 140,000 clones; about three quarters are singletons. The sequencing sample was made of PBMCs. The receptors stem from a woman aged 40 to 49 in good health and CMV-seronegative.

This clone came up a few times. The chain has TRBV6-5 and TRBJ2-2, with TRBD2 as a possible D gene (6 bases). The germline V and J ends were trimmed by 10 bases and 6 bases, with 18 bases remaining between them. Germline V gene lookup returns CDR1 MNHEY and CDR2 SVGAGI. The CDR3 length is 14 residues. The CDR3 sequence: CATYTLGGPGELFF. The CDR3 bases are TGTGCCACCTACACTCTCGGGGGACCCGGGGAGCTGTTTTTT.

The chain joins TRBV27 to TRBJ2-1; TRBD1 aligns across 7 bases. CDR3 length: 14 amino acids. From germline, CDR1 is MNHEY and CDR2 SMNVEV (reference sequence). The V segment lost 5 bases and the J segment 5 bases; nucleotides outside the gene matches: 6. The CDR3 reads CASSLLGQNNEQFF. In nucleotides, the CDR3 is TGTGCCAGCAGTCTACTGGGACAGAACAATGAGCAGTTCTTC.

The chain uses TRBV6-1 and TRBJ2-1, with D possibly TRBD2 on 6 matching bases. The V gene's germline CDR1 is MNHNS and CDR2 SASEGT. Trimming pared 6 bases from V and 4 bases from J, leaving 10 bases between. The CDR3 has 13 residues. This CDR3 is CASRLGLYNEQFF. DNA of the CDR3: TGTGCCAGCAGACTGGGACTTTACAATGAGCAGTTCTTC.

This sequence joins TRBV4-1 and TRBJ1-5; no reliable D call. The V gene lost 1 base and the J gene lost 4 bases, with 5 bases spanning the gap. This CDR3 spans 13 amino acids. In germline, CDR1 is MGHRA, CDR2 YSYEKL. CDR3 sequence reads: CASSQAPNQPQHF. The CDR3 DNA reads TGCGCCAGCAGCCAAGCCCCGAATCAGCCCCAGCATTTT.

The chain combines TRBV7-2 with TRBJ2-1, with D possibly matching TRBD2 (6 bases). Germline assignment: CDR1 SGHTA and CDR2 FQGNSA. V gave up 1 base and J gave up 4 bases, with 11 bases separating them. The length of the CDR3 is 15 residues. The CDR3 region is CASSLVGGAYNEQFF. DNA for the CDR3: TGTGCCAGCAGCTTAGTAGGCGGGGCTTACAATGAGCAGTTCTTC.

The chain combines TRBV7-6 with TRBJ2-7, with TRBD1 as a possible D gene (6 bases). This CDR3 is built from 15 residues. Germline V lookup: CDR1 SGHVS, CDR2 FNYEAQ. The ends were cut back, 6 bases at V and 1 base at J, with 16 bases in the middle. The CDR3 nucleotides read TGTGCCAGCAGTAGGGACATCCCTCCTTCCTACGAGCAGTACTTC. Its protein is CASSRDIPPSYEQYF.

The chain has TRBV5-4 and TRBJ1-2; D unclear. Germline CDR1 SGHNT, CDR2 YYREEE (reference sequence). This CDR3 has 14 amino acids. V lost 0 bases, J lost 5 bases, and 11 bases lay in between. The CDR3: CASSLVATTYGYTF. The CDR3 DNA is TGTGCCAGCAGCTTGGTCGCGACGACTTATGGCTACACCTTC.

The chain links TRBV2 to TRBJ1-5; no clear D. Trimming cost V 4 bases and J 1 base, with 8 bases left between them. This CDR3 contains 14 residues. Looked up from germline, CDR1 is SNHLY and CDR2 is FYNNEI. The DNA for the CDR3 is TGTGCCAGCAGTGTTAGTAACAGCAATCAGCCCCAGCATTTT. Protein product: CASSVSNSNQPQHF.

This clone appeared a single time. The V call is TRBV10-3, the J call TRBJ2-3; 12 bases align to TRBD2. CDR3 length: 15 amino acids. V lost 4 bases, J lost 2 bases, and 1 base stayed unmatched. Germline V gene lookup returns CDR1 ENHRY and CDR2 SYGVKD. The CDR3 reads CAISASGGVTDTQYF. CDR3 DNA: TGTGCCATCAGTGCTAGCGGGGGGGTCACAGATACGCAGTATTTT.

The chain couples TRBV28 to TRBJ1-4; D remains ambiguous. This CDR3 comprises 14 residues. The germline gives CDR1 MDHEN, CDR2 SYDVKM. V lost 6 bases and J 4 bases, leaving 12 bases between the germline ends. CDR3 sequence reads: CASRPGLNNEKLFF. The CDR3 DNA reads TGTGCCAGCAGACCTGGACTGAATAATGAAAAACTGTTTTTT.

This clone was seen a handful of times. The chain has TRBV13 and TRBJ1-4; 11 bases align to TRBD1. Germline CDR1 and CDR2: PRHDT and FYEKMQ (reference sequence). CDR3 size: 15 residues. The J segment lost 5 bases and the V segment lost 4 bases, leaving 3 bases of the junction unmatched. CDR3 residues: CASSSRTGGNEKLFF. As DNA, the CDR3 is TGTGCCAGCAGCTCCCGGACAGGGGGCAATGAAAAACTGTTTTTT.

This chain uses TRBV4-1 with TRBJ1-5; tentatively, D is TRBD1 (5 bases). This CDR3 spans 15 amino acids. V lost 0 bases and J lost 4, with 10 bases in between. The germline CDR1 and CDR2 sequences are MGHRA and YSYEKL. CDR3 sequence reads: CASSQERGNNQPQHF. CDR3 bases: TGCGCCAGCAGCCAAGAAAGGGGTAATAATCAGCCCCAGCATTTT.

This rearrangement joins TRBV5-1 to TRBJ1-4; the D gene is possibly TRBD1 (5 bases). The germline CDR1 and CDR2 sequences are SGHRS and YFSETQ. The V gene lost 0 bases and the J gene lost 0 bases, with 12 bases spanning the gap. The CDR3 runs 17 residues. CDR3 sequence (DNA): TGCGCCAGCAGCTTGGCAGGGCAGATTGCAACTAATGAAAAACTGTTTTTT. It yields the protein CASSLAGQIATNEKLFF.

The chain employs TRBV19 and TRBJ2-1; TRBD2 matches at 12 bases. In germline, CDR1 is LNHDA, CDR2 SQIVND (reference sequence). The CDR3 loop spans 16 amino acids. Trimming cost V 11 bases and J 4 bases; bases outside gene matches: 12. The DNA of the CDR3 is TGTGCCTCCTCGACACTAGCGGGGGGCCATTACAATGAGCAGTTCTTC. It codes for CASSTLAGGHYNEQFF.

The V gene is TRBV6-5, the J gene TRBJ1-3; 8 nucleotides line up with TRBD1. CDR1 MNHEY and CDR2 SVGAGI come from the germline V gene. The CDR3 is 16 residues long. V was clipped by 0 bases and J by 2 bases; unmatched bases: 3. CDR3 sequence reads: CASSYSRGLAGNTIYF. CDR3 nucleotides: TGTGCCAGCAGTTACTCCAGGGGGCTAGCTGGAAACACCATATATTTT.

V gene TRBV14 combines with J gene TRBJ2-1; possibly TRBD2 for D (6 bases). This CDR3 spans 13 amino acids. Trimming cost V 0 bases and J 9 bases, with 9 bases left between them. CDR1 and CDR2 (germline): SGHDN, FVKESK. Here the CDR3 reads CASSQDLGGEQFF. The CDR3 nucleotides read TGTGCCAGCAGCCAAGATCTGGGGGGTGAGCAGTTCTTC.

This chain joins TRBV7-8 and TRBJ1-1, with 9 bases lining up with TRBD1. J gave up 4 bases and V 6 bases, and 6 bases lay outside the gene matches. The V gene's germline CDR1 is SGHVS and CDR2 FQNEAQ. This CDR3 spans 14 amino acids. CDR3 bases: TGTGCCAGCAGTTGGGACAGGGTGGGCACTGAAGCTTTCTTT. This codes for CASSWDRVGTEAFF.

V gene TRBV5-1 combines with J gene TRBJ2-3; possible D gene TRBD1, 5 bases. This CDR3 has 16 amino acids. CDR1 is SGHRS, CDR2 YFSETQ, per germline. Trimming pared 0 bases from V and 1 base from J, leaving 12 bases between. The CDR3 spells CASSLGTDRRTDTQYF. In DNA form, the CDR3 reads TGCGCCAGCAGCTTGGGAACAGACAGACGCACAGATACGCAGTATTTT. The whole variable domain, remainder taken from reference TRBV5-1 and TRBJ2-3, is KAGVTQTPRYLIKTRGQQVTLSCSPISGHRSVSWYQQTPGQGLQFLFEYFSETQRNKGNFPGRFSGRQFSNSRSEMNVSTLELGDSALYLCASSLGTDRRTDTQYFGPGTRLTVL.

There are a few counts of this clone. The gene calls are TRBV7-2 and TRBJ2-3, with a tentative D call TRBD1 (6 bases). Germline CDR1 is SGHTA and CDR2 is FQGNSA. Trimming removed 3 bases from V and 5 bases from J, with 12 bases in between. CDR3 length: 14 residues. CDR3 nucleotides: TGTGCCAGCAGCTTGTACAGGGCACAAGATACGCAGTATTTT. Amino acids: CASSLYRAQDTQYF.

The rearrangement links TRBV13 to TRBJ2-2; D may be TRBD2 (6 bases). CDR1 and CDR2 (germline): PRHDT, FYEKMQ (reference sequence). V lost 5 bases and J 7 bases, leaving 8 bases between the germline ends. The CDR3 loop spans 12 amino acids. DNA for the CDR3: TGTGCCAGCAGCCTGGGGGGCGGGGAGCTGTTTTTT. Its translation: CASSLGGGELFF.

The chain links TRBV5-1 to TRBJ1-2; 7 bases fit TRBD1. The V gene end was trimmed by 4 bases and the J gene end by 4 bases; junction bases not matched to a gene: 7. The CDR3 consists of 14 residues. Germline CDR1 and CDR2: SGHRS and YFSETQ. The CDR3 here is CASSPGQRSYGYTF. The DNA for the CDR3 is TGCGCCAGCAGCCCGGGACAGCGGTCCTATGGCTACACCTTC.

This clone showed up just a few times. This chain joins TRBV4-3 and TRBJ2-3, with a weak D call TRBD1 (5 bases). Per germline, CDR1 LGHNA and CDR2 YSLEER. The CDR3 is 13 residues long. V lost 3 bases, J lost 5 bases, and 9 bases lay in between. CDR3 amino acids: CASSHGQGDTQYF. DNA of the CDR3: TGCGCCAGCAGCCATGGCCAGGGAGATACGCAGTATTTT.

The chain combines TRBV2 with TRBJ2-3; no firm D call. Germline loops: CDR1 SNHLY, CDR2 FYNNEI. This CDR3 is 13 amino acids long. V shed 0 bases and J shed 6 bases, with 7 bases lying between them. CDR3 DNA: TGTGCCAGCAGTGAAGCAATCCGGGATACGCAGTATTTT. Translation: CASSEAIRDTQYF.

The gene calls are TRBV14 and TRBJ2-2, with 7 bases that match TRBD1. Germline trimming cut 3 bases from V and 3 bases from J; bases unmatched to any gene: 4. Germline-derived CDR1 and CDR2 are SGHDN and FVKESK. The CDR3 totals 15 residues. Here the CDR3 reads CASSQLTGYTGELFF. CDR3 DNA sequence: TGTGCCAGCAGCCAGTTGACAGGGTACACCGGGGAGCTGTTTTTT.